The TCR beta chain described here comes from a study of shared clonotypes between healthy human individuals (dated by TCRdb to between 2020 and 2021). With respect to the entire study: Three men and two women, aged 18 to 49 years, made up the cohort. For each donor, three plates each were used for CD4 naive and CD4 memory, two plates were used for CD8 naive, and one plate was used for CD8 memory. To estimate repertoire size and how much clonotype sharing occurs between individuals, the study deeply sequenced the blood TCR repertoires of several healthy adults. To increase sequencing depth and limit assay-specific biases, different laboratories used diverse techniques to prepare libraries and sequence TCR repertoires. Leukapheresis yielded between about 0.8 and 9.5 billion PBMCs per donor.

Using the deep immunoSEQ assay, multiplex PCR amplified TCR CDR3 regions from genomic DNA. Genomic DNA extracted from each cell subset was distributed evenly over all wells of several immunoSEQ 96-well plates, and each plate served as one replicate. For sorted subsets, roughly 200 ng of genomic DNA, equivalent to around 31,000 T cell genomes, went into each replicate PCR. Purified libraries were quantified with a Qubit 3.0 fluorometer, sized on a Bioanalyzer 2100, and re-quantified with the KAPA Library Quantification kit. Each immunoSEQ 96-well plate was sequenced on its own single-read 150-cycle Illumina NextSeq 550 flow cell. As for how the authors treated the data: Because the immunoSEQ output held only junctional sequences and lacked quality scores, the filtering could not match the filtering applied to full-length reads. To assign V/J genes and CDR3, sequences were annotated using PyIR, a Python wrapper for IgBLAST v1.9, with IMGT germline references. Reads with weak V/J assignments (E-value above 1e-6), missing CDR3, stop codons, out-of-frame junctions, or ambiguous translated residues were removed. A V3J clonotype was defined by an identical inferred V gene, J gene, and CDR3 amino acid sequence. The percentage overlap between two repertoires was calculated by dividing the number of shared unique clonotypes by the size of the smaller repertoire. Three approaches were used to assess repertoire richness: RTK rarefaction, the Chao1 estimator, and Recon v2.1 estimates of unobserved clonotypes. Generation probabilities for all TCRbeta clonotypes obtained by the gDNA method from a handful of donors were computed using OLGA. This immuneACCESS table, as held by TCRdb, lists in-frame sequences with V and J called but not all clones. Of the missing ones, under half trace to an unresolved V gene in checked studies; the others have no known cause. That table gives V, J and clone size, and the DNA gave D and trimming. Recorded for this sample are about a million clones; over 75% of them occurred a single time. The ten largest make up about 1.5% of the sample.

The donors were healthy, HIV-negative adults with no recently reported acute infections or vaccinations. Every donor was a Caucasian adult residing in Nashville, Tennessee, USA. Magnetic negative selection was used to enrich CD4+ T cells, after which naive cells were positively selected on CD45RA and the negative fraction became the memory subset. Blood was collected by leukapheresis, and PBMCs were isolated by Ficoll-Histopaque density gradient centrifugation and then cryopreserved in liquid nitrogen vapor phase. Analytical flow cytometry was used to check the purity and quantity of every magnetically sorted T cell population. From each sorted fraction, genomic DNA was isolated and quantified by UV absorbance on a Nanodrop 2000c. Beyond this particular receptor, the publication reports: Even with the large sequencing depth, rarefaction of the sorted-subset datasets indicated that sequencing was incomplete. Across a few donors, approximately 4.9% of naive CD4, 3% to 4% of naive CD8, about 2% of memory CD4, and 0.4% of memory CD8 clonotypes were shared. Naive subsets generally had larger estimated clonotype richness than memory subsets did. Pairwise subsampling indicated that sequencing depth was expected to affect the degree of clonotype sharing among donors. Sampling was restricted to blood, and TCR repertoires in tissues likely differ from the TCR repertoires found in blood. Because the study included only a small number of donors, the genetic and exposure-history diversity represented was limited. Compared with non-shared clonotypes, the clonotypes found in all four sorted-subset donors had higher generation probabilities.

This clone was seen just once. Its antigen specificity is not known. No per-base quality is available; no much larger clone lies one base away. From the germline V gene, CDR1 is MGHRA and CDR2 is YSYEKL. Trimming leaves V shorter by 0 bases and J shorter by 8 bases, with the junction holding 7 bases beyond the gene matches. The CDR3 runs 16 residues from the cysteine to the phenylalanine. Only the CDR3 DNA stays, 48 bases, in frame from base 1. The sequenced sample was memory CD4+ T cells sorted from blood. The sample's cell subset or site label, in plain terms: CD45RA-negative fraction. The chain is made from TRBV4-1 and TRBJ2-2, with 9 central nucleotides matching TRBD2. The clonotype originates from a man between 18 and 35 years old in good health. Here the CDR3 is given as CASSQEASGVQGELFF. The DNA sequence reads TGCGCCAGCAGCCAAGAGGCTAGCGGGGTGCAAGGGGAGCTGTTTTTT.